Listed here are 10 T cell receptor beta chains from one sample, sequenced in a study of cytomegalovirus exposure and HLA in healthy donors. Primers: 60 Vbeta forward and 13 Jbeta reverse. Here immunoSEQ multiplex PCR was the method, and the copy in TCRdb shows in-frame clones only, minus some. The sample includes under 200,000 clones, roughly 83% seen only once; the top ten take 0.25% to 0.3%. What was sequenced was PBMCs. The receptor set was obtained from a boy aged 10-17 years in good health and CMV-seronegative.

This clone occurred a few times. The chain employs TRBV10-2 and TRBJ1-2; TRBD1 aligns across 9 bases. The J segment lost 3 bases and the V segment lost 7 bases, leaving 6 bases of the junction unmatched. The CDR3 runs to 14 residues. CDR1 and CDR2 (germline): WSHSY, SAAADI. DNA for the CDR3: TGCGCCAGCAACGAACAGGGGGCCGACTATGGCTACACCTTC. As protein: CASNEQGADYGYTF.

The rearrangement links TRBV6-5 to TRBJ1-2; 8 nucleotides match TRBD1. The germline V gene has CDR1 MNHEY and CDR2 SVGAGI. V dropped 5 bases and J dropped 0; count of bases not matched to a gene: 2. The CDR3 covers 14 residues. The CDR3: CASSNRGSNYGYTF. The CDR3 DNA follows: TGTGCCAGCAGTAACAGGGGGTCTAACTATGGCTACACCTTC.

This chain links TRBV30 with TRBJ1-2; no reliable D call. CDR3 size: 15 residues. Trimming pared 0 bases from V and 0 bases from J, leaving 11 bases between. Germline V gene lookup returns CDR1 GTSNPN and CDR2 SVGIG (reference sequence). In nucleotides, the CDR3 is TGTGCCTGGAGTGTACCAGGCCGCTCTAACTATGGCTACACCTTC. This translates into CAWSVPGRSNYGYTF.

The chain joins TRBV10-1 to TRBJ2-3; possible D gene TRBD2, 5 bases. This CDR3 spans 15 amino acids. V was pared by 2 bases and J by 4 bases, with 13 bases between. Germline assignment: CDR1 WNHNN and CDR2 SYGVQD (reference sequence). CDR3 DNA: TGCGCCAGCAGTGAGCCGCGAGGGATCGCAGATACGCAGTATTTT. Translated: CASSEPRGIADTQYF.

The J gene is TRBJ1-3, the V gene TRBV11-3; D is undetermined. The CDR3 is 16 amino acids. Trimming pared 1 base from V and 1 base from J, leaving 11 bases between. Per the germline V gene, CDR1 is SGHNT and CDR2 is YENEEA. The CDR3, as DNA: TGTGCCAGCAGCTTAGGGTCGGGATCGTCTGGAAACACCATATATTTT. Translating it yields CASSLGSGSSGNTIYF.

The chain carries TRBV4-2 and TRBJ2-1, with TRBD2 identical over 9 bases. The germline V gene has CDR1 LGHNA and CDR2 YNFKEQ. The junction had 9 bases not matched to a gene; V was cut back by 1 base and J by 2 bases. The CDR3 loop spans 18 amino acids. The DNA of the CDR3 is TGTGCCAGCAGCCAAGGAGGACTAGCGTCTATTACCTACAATGAGCAGTTCTTC. Amino acids: CASSQGGLASITYNEQFF.

This clone was counted between two and nine times. The CDR3, as DNA: TGCGCCAGCAGCTTGGGGCTAGCGGGGGGTTCGTACAATGAGCAGTTCTTC. Protein: CASSLGLAGGSYNEQFF. J is TRBJ2-1 and V is TRBV5-1, with TRBD2 identical over 11 bases. CDR1 SGHRS and CDR2 YFSETQ come from the germline V gene. Trimming at V came to 0 bases and at J to 4 bases, leaving 6 bases not matched to a gene. The CDR3 is made up of 17 amino acids.

This chain links TRBV19 with TRBJ2-1; 9 bases map to TRBD1. Germline assignment: CDR1 LNHDA and CDR2 SQIVND (reference sequence). V lost 4 bases to trimming and J lost 6 bases; unmatched junction nucleotides: 7. The CDR3 contains 15 residues. CDR3 sequence reads: CASSKGQGIVNEQFF. Written as DNA, the CDR3 is TGTGCCAGTAGTAAGGGACAGGGCATCGTCAATGAGCAGTTCTTC.

The chain recombines TRBV4-1 with TRBJ2-2, with a tentative D call TRBD1 (5 bases). The CDR3 runs to 15 residues. V was clipped by 5 bases and J by 6 bases, with 16 bases between them. Per germline, CDR1 MGHRA and CDR2 YSYEKL. For the CDR3, the DNA is TGCGCCAGCAGCATCCAGGGTGCGTACCCCGGGGAGCTGTTTTTT. It specifies CASSIQGAYPGELFF.

V gene TRBV27 combines with J gene TRBJ2-3, with TRBD2 identical over 7 bases. The CDR3 spans 15 residues. The ends lost 2 bases at V and 1 base at J; junction bases unmatched: 3. Germline V gene sequence: CDR1 MNHEY, CDR2 SMNVEV (reference sequence). CDR3 DNA: TGTGCCAGCAGTTTAGGCGGGAGCGGCACAGATACGCAGTATTTT. Amino acid sequence: CASSLGGSGTDTQYF.